This T cell receptor (beta chain) was identified in a study of T cells in Graves' hyperthyroidism and ophthalmopathy. Amplified TCR beta CDR3 regions derived from RNA transcripts. HTBI primers drove first-round RT-PCR of the TCR CDR3. TCRdb redid the calling of the multiplex PCR reads with MiXCR, one entry per CDR3 protein. This table has roughly 170,000 distinct CDR3 sequences, approximately 15% appearing once. This clonotype was counted ten times or more. The CDR3 length is 14 residues. Germline lookup yields CDR1 MDHEN and CDR2 SYDVKM. Trimming removed 5 bases from V and 4 bases from J, with 15 bases in between.

The sequenced material came from blood. This chain uses TRBV28 with TRBJ2-7, with D uncertain. The receptor was derived from a woman aged 45-65 years with Graves' hyperthyroidism. The CDR3 DNA reads TGTGCCAGCAGTCCGAACTTAGGATCTTACGAGCAGTACTTC. Its protein product is CASSPNLGSYEQYF.